This T cell receptor (beta chain) was captured in a study of naive and memory T cell subsets. Notes on the study in general: This RNA-based method may be sensitive to activation-related transcript changes.

A word on this clonotype: Its antigen is unknown.

Ligated cDNA underwent four rounds of PCR with nested alpha and beta constant region primers and SP2. Alpha and beta constant region primers primed reverse transcription for blood and skin samples. Via MiXCR, TCRdb re-called the 5' RACE reads, giving one row per CDR3 protein. The data show tens of thousands of distinct CDR3 sequences, 7.2% seen once. A UMI-containing oligonucleotide was joined by 3' ligation to the TCR cDNA template. Whole blood, about 2.5 ml, came from adult healthy volunteers. Reverse transcription used DNase-treated unsorted total RNA, aiming for 1 to 1000 ng. The V segment lost 6 bases and the J segment 6 bases; nucleotides outside the gene matches: 9. The CDR3 has 15 amino acids. Germline CDR1 reads MNHNS; CDR2 reads SASEGT.

The source is a male donor in good health. The chain recombines TRBV6-1 with TRBJ1-5, with 9 positions matching TRBD1. CDR3 amino acids: CASSHPDRGSQPQHF. In nucleotides, the CDR3 is TGTGCCAGCAGCCACCCGGACAGGGGTAGTCAGCCCCAGCATTTT.